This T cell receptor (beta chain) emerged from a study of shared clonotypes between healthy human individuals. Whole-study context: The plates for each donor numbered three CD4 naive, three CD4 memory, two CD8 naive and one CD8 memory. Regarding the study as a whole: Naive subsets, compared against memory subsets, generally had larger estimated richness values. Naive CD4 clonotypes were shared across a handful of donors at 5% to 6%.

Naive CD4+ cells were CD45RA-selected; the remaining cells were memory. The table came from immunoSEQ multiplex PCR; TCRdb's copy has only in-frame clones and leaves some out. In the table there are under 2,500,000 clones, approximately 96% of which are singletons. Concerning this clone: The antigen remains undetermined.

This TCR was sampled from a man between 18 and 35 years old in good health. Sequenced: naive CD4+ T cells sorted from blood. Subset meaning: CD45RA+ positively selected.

CDR3 DNA: TGTGCCAGCAGCCCATCTAGCGGGAGCACAGATACGCAGTATTTT. Protein: CASSPSSGSTDTQYF. This chain connects TRBV11-3 to TRBJ2-3; the match to TRBD2 covers 8 bases. Trimming cost V 5 bases and J 0 bases; bases outside gene matches: 4. CDR1 SGHNT and CDR2 YENEEA come from the germline V gene. This CDR3 comprises 15 residues.